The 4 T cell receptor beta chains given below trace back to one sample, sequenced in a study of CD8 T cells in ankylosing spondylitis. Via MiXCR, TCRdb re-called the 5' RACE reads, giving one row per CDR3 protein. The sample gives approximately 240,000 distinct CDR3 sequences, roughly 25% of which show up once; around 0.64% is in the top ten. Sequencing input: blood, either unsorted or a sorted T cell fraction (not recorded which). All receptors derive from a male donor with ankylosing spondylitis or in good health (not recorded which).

CDR3 bases: TGCAGTGCTAGATGGGAGGTCAAAAACATTCAGTACTTC. Residues: CSARWEVKNIQYF. The gene calls are TRBV20-1 and TRBJ2-4; a possible D gene is TRBD2 (6 bases). The CDR3 is made up of 13 amino acids. Per germline, CDR1 DFQATT and CDR2 SNEGSKA (reference sequence). Trimming shortened V by 2 bases and J by 3 bases, and 8 bases separated the two germline ends.

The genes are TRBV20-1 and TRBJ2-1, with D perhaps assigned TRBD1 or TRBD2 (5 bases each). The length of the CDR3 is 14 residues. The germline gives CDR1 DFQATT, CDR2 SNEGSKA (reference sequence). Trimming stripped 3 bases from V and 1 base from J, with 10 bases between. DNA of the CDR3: TGCAGTGCTAGCGGGGCGGCGTCCTACAATGAGCAGTTCTTC. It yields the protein CSASGAASYNEQFF.

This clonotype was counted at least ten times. Here the CDR3 reads CASSFRDQPQHF. The CDR3 region has the DNA TGTGCCAGCAGTTTCAGGGACCAGCCCCAGCATTTT. The chain combines TRBV12-3 or TRBV12-4 with TRBJ1-5; D perhaps matches TRBD1 (5 bases). The CDR3 length is 12 residues. The V and J ends lost 3 bases and 7 bases respectively, with 7 bases between them.

The CDR3 spells CSALRTSGGAGEQFF. DNA of the CDR3: TGCAGTGCTCTCCGGACTAGCGGGGGGGCTGGCGAGCAGTTCTTC. The chain uses TRBV20-1 and TRBJ2-1, with 15 nucleotides matching TRBD2. The germline V gene has CDR1 DFQATT and CDR2 SNEGSKA (reference sequence). After removal of 5 bases from V and 10 bases from J, the junction contained 9 bases not matched to a gene. The CDR3 runs to 15 residues.